This entry features one T cell receptor (beta chain) sequence. This may come from a read error, since a much larger clone is one base off. It was unsorted whole blood that yielded blood RNA, and germline DNA was also extracted. These data belong to a study of tumor-infiltrating lymphocytes in primary liver carcinoma. The input was around 0.5 ug total RNA; TCR beta cDNA was made from it with a constant-region primer. ARM-PCR was slightly modified, and three nested multiplex PCR rounds with it gave rise to the TCR beta libraries. The opening two PCR rounds, approximately 10 cycles each, paired TRBV1-TRBV30 forward primers with a C-beta reverse primer. TCRdb re-called the multiplex PCR reads with MiXCR, one entry per CDR3 protein. Counted here are some 320,000 distinct CDR3 sequences, 65% occurring once; the ten biggest clones make up approximately 9.4%. The CDR3 runs 16 residues. Germline CDR1 ENHRY, CDR2 SYGVKD.

Sequencing was performed on peripheral blood. The clonotype was recovered from a man aged 35 to 55 with primary liver carcinoma and hepatitis B virus infection. The rearrangement uses TRBV10-3 and TRBJ2-3; a possible D gene is TRBD1 (5 bases). CDR3 DNA sequence: TGTGCCATCAGTGAGTCAGGGGCACCGGCGCCCGATACGCGGTATTTT. This translates into CAISESGAPAPDTRYF.